Each of the 5 T cell receptor beta chains below was sequenced from the same sample in a study of blood T cell repertoires in COVID-19. Using immunoSEQ multiplex PCR, the repertoire was profiled, and TCRdb retains in-frame clones only, with some absent. The table lists 180,000 or so clones, over 80% of them singletons, with 10% to 15% in the top ten. Specimen: PBMCs or T cells enriched from blood (not recorded which). The origin of the receptors is a woman aged 55-70 years who had recovered from COVID-19.

The J gene is TRBJ1-2, the V gene TRBV7-6; 7 bases are a match to TRBD1. This CDR3 spans 16 amino acids. The V and J ends lost 1 base and 0 bases, in that order; junction bases with no gene match: 5. The germline V gene has CDR1 SGHVS and CDR2 FNYEAQ. The CDR3: CASSLVQGTSNYGYTF. CDR3 nucleotides: TGTGCCAGCAGCTTAGTACAGGGGACCTCTAACTATGGCTACACCTTC.

The chain uses TRBV5-1 and TRBJ1-2; 8 positions agree with TRBD1. J was trimmed by 3 bases and V by 5 bases; bases with no gene match: 9. CDR1 is SGHRS and CDR2 is YFSETQ in the germline V gene. The CDR3 totals 15 residues. DNA of the CDR3: TGCGCCAGCAGGAAGGACACACAGGGGGACTATGGCTACACCTTC. This gives the protein CASRKDTQGDYGYTF.

The genes are TRBV5-1 and TRBJ2-5; D not certain. The CDR3 totals 11 residues. The germline V and J ends were trimmed by 4 bases and 5 bases, with 6 bases remaining between them. From germline, CDR1 is SGHRS and CDR2 YFSETQ. DNA of the CDR3: TGCGCCAGCAGCGACGGGGAGACCCAGTACTTC. Translating it yields CASSDGETQYF.

This chain uses TRBV7-3 with TRBJ2-3; no clear D gene. Deletions cut 5 bases from V and 6 bases from J, with 9 bases between. This CDR3 comprises 12 residues. The germline V gene encodes CDR1 SGHTA and CDR2 FQGTGA. This chain's CDR3 is CASSLLGDTQYF. The CDR3 nucleotides read TGTGCCAGCAGCCTGCTCGGGGATACGCAGTATTTT.

The sample holds one count of this clone. The chain uses TRBV11-1 and TRBJ1-1, with 8 bases fitting TRBD1. V was clipped by 6 bases and J by 0 bases; unmatched bases: 6. Per germline, CDR1 SGHAT and CDR2 FQDESV (reference sequence). CDR3 length: 15 amino acids. CDR3 residues: CASRHRGVMNTEAFF. CDR3 nucleotide sequence: TGTGCCAGCAGGCACAGGGGGGTAATGAACACTGAAGCTTTCTTT.